A single sample gave rise to the 15 T cell receptor beta chains below, sequenced in a study of OX40 agonist ivuxolimab in advanced cancers. The protocol was immunoSEQ multiplex PCR, while the TCRdb copy is restricted to in-frame clones and leaves out a portion. The sample has roughly 80,000 clones; roughly 91% are singletons. Sequences were derived from CD4+ or CD8+ T cells sorted from blood, sampled in a trial of the OX40 agonist ivuxolimab. The receptor set was obtained from an adult with an advanced solid tumor such as melanoma, head and neck, liver or kidney cancer.

This chain joins TRBV7-2 and TRBJ2-2; 14 bases map to TRBD2. With 5 bases clipped from V and 4 bases from J, the junction kept 6 bases outside the gene matches. This CDR3 is built from 17 residues. Germline lookup yields CDR1 SGHTA and CDR2 FQGNSA. The CDR3 DNA is TGTGCCAGCAGCCCAGGGGGACTAGCGGGAGTCACCGGGGAGCTGTTTTTT. Its translation is CASSPGGLAGVTGELFF.

The chain employs TRBV30 and TRBJ1-5; the D is unclear. V gave up 0 bases and J gave up 4 bases, with 7 bases separating them. Germline V gene sequence: CDR1 GTSNPN, CDR2 SVGIG (reference sequence). The CDR3 loop spans 13 amino acids. The CDR3 DNA sequence: TGTGCCTGGAGTGTACGGAGGAATCAGCCCCAGCATTTT. Translated: CAWSVRRNQPQHF. Together with reference TRBV30 and TRBJ1-5, the CDR3 gives the full variable domain: SQTIHQWPATLVQPVGSPLSLECTVEGTSNPNLYWYRQAAGRGLQLLFYSVGIGQISSEVPQNLSASRPQDRQFILSSKKLLLSDSGFYLCAWSVRRNQPQHFGDGTRLSIL.

This rearrangement joins TRBV7-2 to TRBJ2-5, with D perhaps TRBD1 or TRBD2 (5 bases each). The V gene's germline CDR1 is SGHTA and CDR2 FQGNSA. This CDR3 has 16 amino acids. Between the trimmed V and J ends, which lost 1 base and 1 base, there was a span of 13 bases. The CDR3 DNA follows: TGTGCCAGCAGCTTAGGCCCGGGGCCGACCCAAGAGACCCAGTACTTC. The encoded protein is CASSLGPGPTQETQYF.

CDR3 bases: TGTGCCAGCAGTCTTAGCAGAGCTAGCACAGATACGCAGTATTTT. It is translated as CASSLSRASTDTQYF. This sequence joins TRBV6-5 and TRBJ2-3; D remains ambiguous. There are 15 residues in the CDR3. V lost 5 bases, J lost 0 bases, and 12 bases lay in between. CDR1 MNHEY and CDR2 SVGAGI come from the germline V gene.

The chain employs TRBV7-2 and TRBJ1-1; no clear D gene. Germline V gives CDR1 SGHTA, CDR2 FQGNSA. The V gene lost 5 bases and the J gene lost 7 bases, with 14 bases spanning the gap. This CDR3 comprises 13 residues. The CDR3 is CASSAHGGLEAFF. DNA for the CDR3: TGTGCCAGCAGCGCCCATGGAGGGCTTGAAGCTTTCTTT.

The rearrangement uses TRBV28 and TRBJ1-6; maybe TRBD1 (5 bases). V was trimmed by 8 bases and J by 2 bases, leaving 7 bases between them. The CDR3 has 13 residues. Germline V gene lookup returns CDR1 MDHEN and CDR2 SYDVKM. CDR3 region: CASGATYNSPLHF. CDR3 sequence (DNA): TGTGCCAGCGGGGCCACCTATAATTCACCCCTCCACTTT.

This clone occurred a few times. The chain is built from TRBV7-8 and TRBJ1-1; D is undetermined. CDR3 length: 11 residues. V dropped 0 bases and J dropped 8 bases, with 4 bases sitting between them. CDR1 and CDR2 from the germline V gene are SGHVS and FQNEAQ. CDR3 sequence (DNA): TGTGCCAGCAGCTTAGCAGGGGAAGCTTTCTTT. Translation gives CASSLAGEAFF.

The rearrangement links TRBV5-1 to TRBJ1-1; unclear D gene. This CDR3 is built from 13 residues. Germline CDR1 is SGHRS and CDR2 is YFSETQ. Between the trimmed V and J ends, which lost 2 bases and 5 bases, there was a span of 10 bases. CDR3 sequence (DNA): TGCGCCAGCAGCTTAAAAAGGGCAACTGAAGCTTTCTTT. This translates into CASSLKRATEAFF.

The rearrangement uses TRBV5-1 and TRBJ1-6; D gene unclear. In germline, CDR1 is SGHRS, CDR2 YFSETQ. This CDR3 region has 15 residues. Trimming stripped 1 base from V and 5 bases from J, with 10 bases between. The CDR3 sequence: CASSLRALDNSPLHF. DNA of the CDR3: TGCGCCAGCAGCTTGCGGGCTTTGGATAATTCACCCCTCCACTTT.

V usage is TRBV5-5 and J usage is TRBJ1-2, with 10 bases that match TRBD1. The V gene end was trimmed by 2 bases and the J gene end by 5 bases; junction bases not matched to a gene: 6. CDR1 SGHKS and CDR2 YYEKEE come from the germline V gene (reference sequence). The CDR3 is 15 amino acids. The CDR3 DNA reads as TGTGCCAGCAGCTTCTTGCGGGACAGGGGATATGGCTACACCTTC. As protein: CASSFLRDRGYGYTF. Based on the CDR3 plus reference TRBV5-5 and TRBJ1-2, the full variable domain is DAGVTQSPTHLIKTRGQQVTLRCSPISGHKSVSWYQQVLGQGPQFIFQYYEKEERGRGNFPDRFSARQFPNYSSELNVNALLLGDSALYLCASSFLRDRGYGYTFGSGTRLTVV.

V usage is TRBV5-4 and J usage is TRBJ2-5, with TRBD1 matching 8 bases. With V trimmed by 9 bases and J by 3 bases, 16 bases remained unmatched. CDR1 and CDR2 from the germline V gene are SGHNT and YYREEE (reference sequence). The CDR3 is 16 amino acids. The CDR3 DNA reads as TGTGCCACCGGACAGGGCGCGATGGGGCGAAAAGAGACCCAGTACTTC. Encoded protein: CATGQGAMGRKETQYF.

This sequence joins TRBV7-8 and TRBJ1-2; a possible D gene is TRBD1 (5 bases). The germline CDR1 and CDR2 sequences are SGHVS and FQNEAQ. This CDR3 has 16 amino acids. Between the trimmed V and J ends, which lost 2 bases and 2 bases, there was a span of 15 bases. CDR3: CASSLRRPGPNYGYTF. The CDR3 DNA is TGTGCCAGCAGCTTACGGCGACCGGGACCCAACTATGGCTACACCTTC.

The J gene is TRBJ1-1, the V gene TRBV6-6, with D hard to call. Germline V lookup: CDR1 MNHNY, CDR2 SVGAGI (reference sequence). This CDR3 comprises 15 residues. The germline V and J ends were trimmed by 6 bases and 1 base, with 15 bases remaining between them. The CDR3: CASRTRRKGNTEAFF. The CDR3 coding sequence is TGTGCCAGCAGGACACGACGGAAGGGGAACACTGAAGCTTTCTTT.

V usage is TRBV7-7 and J usage is TRBJ2-1; the D is unclear. Germline V gene lookup returns CDR1 SSHAT and CDR2 FNYEAQ (reference sequence). The V and J ends lost 1 base and 0 bases respectively, with 7 bases between them. The CDR3 totals 15 residues. CDR3 sequence: CASSLGASSYNEQFF. The CDR3 region has the DNA TGTGCCAGCAGCTTAGGTGCTAGCTCCTACAATGAGCAGTTCTTC.

This chain uses TRBV13 with TRBJ2-2; tentative D call: TRBD1 (6 bases). CDR1 and CDR2 from the germline V gene are PRHDT and FYEKMQ (reference sequence). The germline V and J ends were trimmed by 2 bases and 6 bases, with 16 bases remaining between them. The CDR3 has 16 amino acids. As DNA, the CDR3 is TGTGCCAGCAGCTTAATTGCTAACAGGGTATCCGGGGAGCTGTTTTTT. Translated, it gives CASSLIANRVSGELFF.